Shown below are 24 T cell receptor beta chains from a single sample sequenced in a study of glioma-infiltrating T cells. TCR alpha and beta CDR3 regions were amplified from RNA using iRepertoire nested multiplex PCR. MiXCR, run by TCRdb on the multiplex PCR reads, gives a single entry per CDR3 protein. The table includes about 94,000 distinct CDR3 sequences, 20% to 25% detected once. The specimen sequenced was glioma tissue, nonneoplastic brain tissue, or PBMCs (not recorded which). The receptors stem from a human donor with low-grade glioma or glioblastoma, undergoing nonglioma brain surgery, or in good health (not recorded which).

The chain employs TRBV12-3 or TRBV12-4 and TRBJ1-4; D gene ambiguous. The length of the CDR3 is 14 residues. V shed 0 bases and J shed 5 bases, with 7 bases lying between them. For the CDR3, the DNA is TGTGCCAGCAGTTTAGCGGGAGGGAATGAAAAACTGTTTTTT. Translating gives CASSLAGGNEKLFF.

The chain couples TRBV14 to TRBJ2-1; 9 bases map to TRBD1. V lost 4 bases, J lost 9 bases, and 13 bases stayed unmatched. The germline CDR1 and CDR2 sequences are SGHDN and FVKESK. The CDR3 is 16 amino acids. CDR3 nucleotide sequence: TGTGCCAGCAGCCGATTAGACAGGGGGAATAGCGGTGAGCAGTTCTTC. Translated: CASSRLDRGNSGEQFF. The variable domain in full, with the rest retrieved from reference TRBV14 and TRBJ2-1, is EAGVTQFPSHSVIEKGQTVTLRCDPISGHDNLYWYRRVMGKEIKFLLHFVKESKQDESGMPNNRFLAERTGGTYSTLKVQPAELEDSGVYFCASSRLDRGNSGEQFFGPGTRLTVL.

Note on this clonotype: The CDR3 end shows no conserved phenylalanine or tryptophan, and so a read error is likely. It is unclear where the CDR3 begins or ends on the DNA, so no DNA is shown, and the CDR3 is as TCRdb lists it. The CDR3 loop is CSAILRTAATDTQEG. The chain couples TRBV20-1 to TRBJ2-3; TRBD1 is taken as the D call from the table, unchecked against the DNA. Counting both end residues, the CDR3 totals 15 amino acids. From germline, CDR1 is DFQATT and CDR2 SNEGSKA (reference sequence).

This rearrangement joins TRBV29-1 to TRBJ2-1; a weak D match, TRBD2 (5 bases). The CDR3 covers 16 residues. The ends were cut back, 6 bases at V and 0 bases at J, with 18 bases in the middle. Germline V gene data show CDR1 as SQVTM and CDR2 as ANQGSEA. The CDR3 is CSVPGKRLSSYNEQFF. For the CDR3, the DNA is TGCAGCGTGCCGGGAAAGAGACTTAGCTCCTACAATGAGCAGTTCTTC.

This clonotype was picked up many times. This chain connects TRBV6-1 to TRBJ2-7; 9 bases align to TRBD1. Per germline, CDR1 MNHNS and CDR2 SASEGT. J was trimmed by 2 bases and V by 5 bases; bases with no gene match: 7. This CDR3 is 15 amino acids long. The CDR3, as DNA: TGTGCCAGCAGTTCCGGGACAGGGCTGGCCTACGAGCAGTACTTC. Translation gives CASSSGTGLAYEQYF.

V usage is TRBV7-8 and J usage is TRBJ1-3, with 7 bases identical to TRBD1. From germline, CDR1 is SGHVS and CDR2 FQNEAQ. This CDR3 region has 14 residues. V was pared by 5 bases and J by 1 base, with 2 bases of the junction left unmatched. The CDR3 sequence is CASSPGGSGNTIYF. DNA of the CDR3: TGTGCCAGCAGCCCAGGGGGTTCTGGAAACACCATATATTTT. Full variable domain (remainder filled in from reference TRBV7-8 and TRBJ1-3): GAGVSQSPRYKVAKRGQDVALRCDPISGHVSLFWYQQALGQGPEFLTYFQNEAQLDKSGLPSDRFFAERPEGSVSTLKIQRTQQEDSAVYLCASSPGGSGNTIYFGEGSWLTVV.

With respect to this clonotype: This may arise from a read error, as a much more abundant clone is one base away. The chain recombines TRBV25-1 with TRBJ2-1, with D unresolved. Germline V gene lookup returns CDR1 MGHDK and CDR2 SYGVNS. The CDR3 is 12 amino acids. V was clipped by 4 bases and J by 8 bases, with 9 bases between them. CDR3 sequence: CASSGFTHEQFF. The CDR3, as DNA: TGTGCCAGCAGTGGATTCACCCATGAGCAGTTCTTC.

This clonotype was seen once. Given a much more abundant clone one base away, this may be a read error. CDR3 region: CASRSDRKQGAQHF. CDR3 sequence (DNA): TGTGCCAGCAGATCGGACCGAAAGCAAGGGGCCCAGCATTTT. The chain joins TRBV11-2 to TRBJ1-5, with a tentative D call TRBD1 (5 bases). CDR1 is SGHAT, CDR2 FQNNGV, per germline. Trimming took 6 bases from V and 11 from J, leaving 20 bases between them. The CDR3 has 14 amino acids.

Within the sample, this clonotype is medium-sized. The genes are TRBV6-1 and TRBJ2-3; D is perhaps TRBD1 (5 bases). Germline V CDR1 and CDR2: MNHNS, SASEGT. Trimming removed 7 bases at V and 6 bases at J, with 14 bases between. The CDR3 extends over 13 amino acids. CDR3 bases: TGTGCCAGCACCCTTGGGGCTTACGATACGCAGTATTTT. It encodes CASTLGAYDTQYF.

This clonotype was observed many times. This chain uses TRBV4-1 with TRBJ2-5; 12 bases align to TRBD1. This CDR3 region has 16 residues. Germline CDR1 reads MGHRA; CDR2 reads YSYEKL. With V trimmed by 7 bases and J by 0 bases, 6 bases remained unmatched. The CDR3 loop reads CASTSGTGGYQETQYF. The CDR3 nucleotides are TGCGCCAGCACAAGTGGGACAGGGGGCTACCAAGAGACCCAGTACTTC.

This clonotype was observed a few times. The V and J genes are TRBV19 and TRBJ2-2; D uncertain. The V end was cut by 5 bases, the J end by 0 bases, with 10 bases between. CDR3 size: 15 residues. The germline CDR1 and CDR2 sequences are LNHDA and SQIVND (reference sequence). CDR3 in DNA: TGTGCCAGTAGTGCACAACTATCGAACACCGGGGAGCTGTTTTTT. It codes for CASSAQLSNTGELFF.

This clonotype was counted many times. J is TRBJ1-2 and V is TRBV18, with D unclear. Looked up from germline, CDR1 is KGHSH and CDR2 is LQKENI. This CDR3 has 12 residues. The V end was cut by 2 bases, the J end by 10 bases, with 11 bases between. CDR3 sequence reads: CASSPDGAFYTF. The CDR3 DNA sequence: TGTGCCAGCTCACCAGACGGAGCCTTCTACACCTTC.

The rearrangement uses TRBV29-1 and TRBJ1-5, with TRBD1 as a possible D gene (5 bases). The CDR3 is 14 residues long. Trimming removed 4 bases at V and 4 bases at J, with 14 bases between. Per germline, CDR1 SQVTM and CDR2 ANQGSEA. The CDR3 reads CSVASGGGNQPQHF. The CDR3 DNA sequence: TGCAGCGTTGCCTCGGGTGGGGGGAATCAGCCCCAGCATTTT.

This clonotype showed up many times. The J gene is TRBJ2-3, the V gene TRBV7-9, with D possibly being TRBD2 (6 bases). Germline V gene data show CDR1 as SEHNR and CDR2 as FQNEAQ (reference sequence). Trimming stripped 1 base from V and 7 bases from J, with 12 bases between. The CDR3 runs to 14 residues. The CDR3 sequence: CASSLEATRNTQYF. The CDR3 nucleotides are TGTGCCAGCAGCTTAGAAGCGACTAGGAATACGCAGTATTTT.

Only one count was recorded for this clonotype. A much larger clone lies one base from this, so it may be a read error. V gene TRBV7-2 combines with J gene TRBJ1-1; D is undetermined. Trimming left V 4 bases short and J 6 bases short, with 9 bases between. The V gene's germline CDR1 is SGHTA and CDR2 FQGNSA. This CDR3 contains 12 residues. The CDR3 loop is CASSSFRAEAFF. The CDR3 DNA reads as TGTGCCAGCAGCTCTTTTCGCGCTGAAGCTTTCTTT.

The rearrangement links TRBV19 to TRBJ2-7; D perhaps matches TRBD2 (6 bases). The germline V gene has CDR1 LNHDA and CDR2 SQIVND (reference sequence). V was trimmed by 5 bases and J by 5 bases, leaving 16 bases between them. The CDR3 is 14 residues long. In DNA form, the CDR3 reads TGTGCCAGTAGTTGGCCGGGAGCTACAAACGAGCAGTACTTC. This sequence encodes CASSWPGATNEQYF.

This clonotype was seen more than once but under ten times. The J gene is TRBJ1-2, the V gene TRBV29-1; D might be TRBD1 (5 bases). CDR3 length: 12 residues. The germline CDR1 and CDR2 sequences are SQVTM and ANQGSEA. V dropped 4 bases and J dropped 4 bases, with 10 bases sitting between them. The CDR3 sequence is CSVGSGGYGYTF. In nucleotides, the CDR3 is TGCAGCGTTGGATCCGGGGGCTATGGCTACACCTTC.

This clonotype has ten or more counts. The rearrangement uses TRBV11-1 and TRBJ2-3, with unresolved D. This CDR3 comprises 14 residues. The V end was cut by 2 bases, the J end by 0 bases, with 6 bases between. Germline V gene lookup returns CDR1 SGHAT and CDR2 FQDESV (reference sequence). This chain's CDR3 is CASSLRPSTDTQYF. The DNA for the CDR3 is TGTGCCAGCAGCTTAAGGCCAAGCACAGATACGCAGTATTTT.

This clonotype has just one count. This could be a read error, since a much larger clone is one nucleotide away. The V gene is TRBV4-1, the J gene TRBJ2-3; tentatively, D is TRBD1 or TRBD2 (5 bases each). CDR3 length: 17 amino acids. Germline CDR1 reads MGHRA; CDR2 reads YSYEKL. Between the trimmed V and J ends, which lost 5 bases and 5 bases, there was a span of 23 bases. This CDR3 reads CASSYPSGIGDQDTQYF. In nucleotides, the CDR3 is TGCGCCAGCAGCTACCCCTCCGGGATAGGGGATCAAGATACGCAGTATTTT.

This clonotype was seen repeatedly, ten times or more. This chain uses TRBV2 with TRBJ2-1, with D maybe TRBD2 (6 bases). The CDR3 is made up of 13 amino acids. CDR1 is SNHLY and CDR2 is FYNNEI in the germline V gene. Trimming pared 8 bases from V and 5 bases from J, leaving 13 bases between. The CDR3 is CASSAGRNNEQFF. CDR3 coding DNA: TGTGCCAGCTCGGCAGGGAGGAACAATGAGCAGTTCTTC. The complete variable domain, with remaining parts taken from reference TRBV2 and TRBJ2-1, reads EPEVTQTPSHQVTQMGQEVILRCVPISNHLYFYWYRQILGQKVEFLVSFYNNEISEKSEIFDDQFSVERPDGSNFTLKIRSTKLEDSAMYFCASSAGRNNEQFFGPGTRLTVL.

This clonotype has at least ten counts. This chain connects TRBV20-1 to TRBJ2-3; tentative D call: TRBD2 (6 bases). The CDR3 length is 15 residues. Germline values: CDR1 DFQATT, CDR2 SNEGSKA (reference sequence). V lost 6 bases to trimming and J lost 4 bases, with 20 bases between them. The CDR3 DNA reads TGCAGTGCCCCAGCGGCCGGGAGAGGGGCAGATACGCAGTATTTT. This sequence encodes CSAPAAGRGADTQYF.

In this sample, this clonotype turned up many times. CDR3 residues: CASSLASGALYEQYF. The CDR3 nucleotides read TGTGCCAGCAGCTTGGCTAGCGGAGCCTTATACGAGCAGTACTTC. The chain is built from TRBV7-2 and TRBJ2-7; 7 nucleotides agree with TRBD2. Germline V CDR1 and CDR2: SGHTA, FQGNSA. The junction had 9 bases not matched to a gene; V was cut back by 3 bases and J by 4 bases. The CDR3 spans 15 residues.

Regarding this clonotype: One base away lies a much larger clone, so this may be a sequencing read error. The chain recombines TRBV7-2 with TRBJ2-5; 12 bases map to TRBD1. The CDR3 length is 16 residues. CDR1 and CDR2 from the germline V gene are SGHTA and FQGNSA. For the CDR3, the DNA is TGCGCCAGCACAAGTGGGACAGGGGGCTACCAAGGGACCCAGTACTTC. Its protein product is CASTSGTGGYQGTQYF. The full variable domain, completed using reference TRBV7-2 and TRBJ2-5, is GAGVSQSPSNKVTEKGKDVELRCDPISGHTALYWYRQSLGQGLEFLIYFQGNSAPDKSGLPSDRFSAERTGGSVSTLTIQRTQQEDSAVYLCASTSGTGGYQGTQYFGPGTRLLVL.

The gene calls are TRBV11-2 and TRBJ2-3; 8 bases line up with TRBD1. The CDR3 runs to 17 residues. Germline V gene data show CDR1 as SGHAT and CDR2 as FQNNGV. With V trimmed by 5 bases and J by 8 bases, 18 bases remained unmatched. CDR3 nucleotides: TGTGCCAGCAGCGTCGGCACCGGGACAGGTCGGGGCGGTACGCAGTATTTT. This sequence encodes CASSVGTGTGRGGTQYF.